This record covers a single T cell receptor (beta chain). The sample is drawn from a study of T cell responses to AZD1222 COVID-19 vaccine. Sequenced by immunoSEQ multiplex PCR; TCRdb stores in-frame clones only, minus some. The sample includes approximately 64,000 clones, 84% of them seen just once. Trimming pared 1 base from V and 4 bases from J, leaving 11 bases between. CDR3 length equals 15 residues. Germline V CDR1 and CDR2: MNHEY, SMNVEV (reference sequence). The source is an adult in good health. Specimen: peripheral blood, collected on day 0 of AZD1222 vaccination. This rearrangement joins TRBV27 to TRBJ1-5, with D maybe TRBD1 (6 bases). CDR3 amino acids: CASSLWGAGNQPQHF. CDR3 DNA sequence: TGTGCCAGCAGTTTATGGGGGGCTGGAAATCAGCCCCAGCATTTT.